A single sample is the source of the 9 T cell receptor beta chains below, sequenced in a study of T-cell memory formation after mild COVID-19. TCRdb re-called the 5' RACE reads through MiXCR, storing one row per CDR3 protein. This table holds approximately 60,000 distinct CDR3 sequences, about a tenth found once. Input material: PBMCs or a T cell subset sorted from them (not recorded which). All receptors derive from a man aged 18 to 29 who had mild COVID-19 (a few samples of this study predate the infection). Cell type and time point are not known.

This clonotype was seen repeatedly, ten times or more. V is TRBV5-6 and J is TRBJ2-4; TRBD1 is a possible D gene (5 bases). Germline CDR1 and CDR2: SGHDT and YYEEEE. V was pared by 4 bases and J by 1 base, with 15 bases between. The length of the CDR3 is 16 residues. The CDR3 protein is CASSRSGISAKNIQYF. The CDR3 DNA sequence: TGTGCCAGCAGCCGCTCAGGGATATCCGCCAAAAACATTCAGTACTTC.

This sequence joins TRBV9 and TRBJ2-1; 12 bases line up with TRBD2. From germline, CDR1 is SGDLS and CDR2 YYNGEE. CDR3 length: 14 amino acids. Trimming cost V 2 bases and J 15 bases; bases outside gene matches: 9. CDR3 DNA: TGTGCCAGCAGCGTCGGGCTAGCGGGGGGGGCATGGTTCTTC. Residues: CASSVGLAGGAWFF.

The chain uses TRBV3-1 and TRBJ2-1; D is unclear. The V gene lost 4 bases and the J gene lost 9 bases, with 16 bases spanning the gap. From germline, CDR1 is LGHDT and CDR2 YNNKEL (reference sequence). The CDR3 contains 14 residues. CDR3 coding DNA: TGTGCCAGCAGCCCGTGGGGTAGGCGGAGTGAGCAGTTCTTC. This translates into CASSPWGRRSEQFF.

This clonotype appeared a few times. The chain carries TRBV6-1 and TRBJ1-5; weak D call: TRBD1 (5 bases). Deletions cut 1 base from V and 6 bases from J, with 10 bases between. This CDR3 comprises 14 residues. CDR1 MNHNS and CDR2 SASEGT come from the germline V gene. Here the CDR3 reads CASSEVIGGQPQHF. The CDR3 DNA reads TGTGCCAGCAGTGAAGTTATTGGGGGTCAGCCCCAGCATTTT.

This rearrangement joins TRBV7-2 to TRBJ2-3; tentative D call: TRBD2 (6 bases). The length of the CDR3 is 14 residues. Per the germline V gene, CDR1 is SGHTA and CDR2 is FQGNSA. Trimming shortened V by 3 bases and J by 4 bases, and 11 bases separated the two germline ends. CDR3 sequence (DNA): TGTGCCAGCAGCTTTGCGGGGAGTTCAGATACGCAGTATTTT. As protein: CASSFAGSSDTQYF.

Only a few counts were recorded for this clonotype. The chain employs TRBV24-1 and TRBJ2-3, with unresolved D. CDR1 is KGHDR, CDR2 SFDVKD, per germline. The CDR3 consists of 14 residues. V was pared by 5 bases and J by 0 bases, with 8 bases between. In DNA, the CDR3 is TGTGCCACCAGTGGGGCACCTAGCACAGATACGCAGTATTTT. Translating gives CATSGAPSTDTQYF.

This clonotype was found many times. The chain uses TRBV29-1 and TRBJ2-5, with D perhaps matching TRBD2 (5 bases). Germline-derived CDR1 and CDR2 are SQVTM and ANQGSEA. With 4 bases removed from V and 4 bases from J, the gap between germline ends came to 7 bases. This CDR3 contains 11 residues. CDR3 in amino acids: CSVVRGETQYF. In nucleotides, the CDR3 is TGCAGCGTTGTCCGGGGAGAGACCCAGTACTTC.

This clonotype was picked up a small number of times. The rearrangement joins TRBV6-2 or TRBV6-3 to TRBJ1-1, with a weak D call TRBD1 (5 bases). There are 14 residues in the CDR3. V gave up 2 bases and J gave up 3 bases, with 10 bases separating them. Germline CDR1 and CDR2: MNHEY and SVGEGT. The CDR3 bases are TGTGCCAGCAGTTACAGGCAGGGAGACACTGAAGCTTTCTTT. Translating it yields CASSYRQGDTEAFF.

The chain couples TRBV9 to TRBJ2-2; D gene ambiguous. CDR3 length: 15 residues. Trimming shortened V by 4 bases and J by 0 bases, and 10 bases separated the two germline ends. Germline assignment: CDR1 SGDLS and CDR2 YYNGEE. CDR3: CASSPRTPNTGELFF. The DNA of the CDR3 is TGTGCCAGCAGCCCCAGAACCCCGAACACCGGGGAGCTGTTTTTT.